This note documents a single T cell receptor (beta chain) sequence. The data derive from a study of blood T cell repertoires in COVID-19. From germline, CDR1 is SGHVS and CDR2 FNYEAQ. The CDR3 has 16 residues. V shed 4 bases, J shed 0 bases, and the junction held 6 bases outside the gene matches. Only in-frame clones appear in the TCRdb table, and some are missing; sequencing was by immunoSEQ multiplex PCR. The top ten hold around 1.7% of the sample, which has more than 300,000 clones, roughly 83% seen once. The gene calls are TRBV7-6 and TRBJ2-7; 10 nucleotides match TRBD2. Sample: peripheral blood. This receptor was obtained from a woman between 50 and 59 years old with acute or convalescent COVID-19. The CDR3 DNA is TGTGCCAGCAGCTCACTAGCGGGAACCCTCTCCTACGAGCAGTACTTC. It yields the protein CASSSLAGTLSYEQYF. The full variable domain, in which reference TRBV7-6 and TRBJ2-7 provide the parts outside the CDR3, is GAGVSQSPRYKVTKRGQDVALRCDPISGHVSLYWYRQALGQGPEFLTYFNYEAQQDKSGLPNDRFSAERPEGSISTLTIQRTEQRDSAMYRCASSSLAGTLSYEQYFGPGTRLTVT.